The clone carrying this T cell receptor beta chain occurred once. The antigen is not known. The record originates from a study of shared clonotypes between healthy human individuals. The study, taken as a whole, reports: Generation of non-shared clonotypes was less probable than generation of clonotypes shared by all four donors.

CD45RO-negative, CCR7-positively selected cells formed the naive CD8 fraction, excluding terminally differentiated effector memory CD45RA+ cells. The table came from immunoSEQ multiplex PCR; TCRdb's copy has only in-frame clones and leaves some out. The sample records fewer than 700,000 clones, 85% to 95% being singletons. The germline V and J ends were trimmed by 5 bases and 2 bases, with 13 bases remaining between them. Germline V gives CDR1 LNHDA, CDR2 SQIVND (reference sequence). This CDR3 comprises 14 residues. The receptor was derived from a woman in her twenties or thirties in good health. Sequencing was carried out using naive CD8+ T cells sorted from blood. The chain joins TRBV19 to TRBJ2-7; D may match TRBD1 or TRBD2 (7 bases each). For the CDR3, the DNA is TGTGCCAGTAGTCCCCAGGGGGGGGCCTACGAGCAGTACTTC. Its translation is CASSPQGGAYEQYF.